The source of this T cell receptor (beta chain) is a study of blood T cell repertoires in COVID-19. Clones were read by immunoSEQ multiplex PCR, and TCRdb kept only the in-frame ones, dropping some. This table has some 170,000 clones, 87% appearing once. Study members were between about 18 and 95 years old and lived in approximately 25 US regions. Germline V gene sequence: CDR1 SGDLS, CDR2 YYNGEE. The length of the CDR3 is 14 residues. J was trimmed by 5 bases and V by 2 bases; bases with no gene match: 5. This sequence originates from a human donor with acute COVID-19. The donor label of this sample is uncertain. V is TRBV9 and J is TRBJ2-5, with TRBD2 matching 8 bases. The sequenced material came from PBMCs or T cells enriched from blood (not recorded which). CDR3 sequence reads: CASSVRGGQETQYF. CDR3 DNA sequence: TGTGCCAGCAGCGTCCGGGGGGGCCAGGAGACCCAGTACTTC.